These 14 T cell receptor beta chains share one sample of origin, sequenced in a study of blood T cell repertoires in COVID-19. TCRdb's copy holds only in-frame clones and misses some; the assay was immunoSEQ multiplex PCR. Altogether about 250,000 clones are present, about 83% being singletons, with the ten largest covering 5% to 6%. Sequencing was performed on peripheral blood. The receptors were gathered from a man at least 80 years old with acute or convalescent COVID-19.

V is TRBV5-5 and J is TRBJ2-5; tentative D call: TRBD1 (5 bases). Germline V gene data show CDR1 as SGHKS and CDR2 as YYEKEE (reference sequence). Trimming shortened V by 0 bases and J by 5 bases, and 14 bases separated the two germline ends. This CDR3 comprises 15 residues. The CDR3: CASSLEGKRTETQYF. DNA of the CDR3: TGTGCCAGCAGCTTGGAGGGGAAACGGACGGAGACCCAGTACTTC.

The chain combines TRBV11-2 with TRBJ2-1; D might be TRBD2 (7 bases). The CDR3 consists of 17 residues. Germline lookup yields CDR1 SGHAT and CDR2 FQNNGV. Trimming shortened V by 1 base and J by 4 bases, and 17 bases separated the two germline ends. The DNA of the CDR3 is TGTGCCAGCAGCTTAGTTGGGGGGGGGCTGCCGTACAATGAGCAGTTCTTC. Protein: CASSLVGGGLPYNEQFF. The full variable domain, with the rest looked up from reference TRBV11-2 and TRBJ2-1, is EAGVAQSPRYKIIEKRQSVAFWCNPISGHATLYWYQQILGQGPKLLIQFQNNGVVDDSQLPKDRFSAERLKGVDSTLKIQPAKLEDSAVYLCASSLVGGGLPYNEQFFGPGTRLTVL.

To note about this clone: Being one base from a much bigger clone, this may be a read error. The CDR3 spells CASSGDSYGYTF. The CDR3 nucleotides are TGTGCCAGCAGCGGGGACAGCTATGGCTACACCTTC. The V and J genes are TRBV2 and TRBJ1-2; TRBD1 agrees at 7 bases. Germline values: CDR1 SNHLY, CDR2 FYNNEI. This CDR3 region has 12 residues. Trimming took 6 bases from V and 4 from J; bases not matched to a gene: 2.

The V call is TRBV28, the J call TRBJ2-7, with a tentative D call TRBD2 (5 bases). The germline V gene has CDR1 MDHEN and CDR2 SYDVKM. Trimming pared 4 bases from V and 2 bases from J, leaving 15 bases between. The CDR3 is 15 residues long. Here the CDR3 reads CASSSPLGAPYEQYF. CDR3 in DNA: TGTGCCAGCAGTTCCCCCTTGGGAGCCCCCTACGAGCAGTACTTC.

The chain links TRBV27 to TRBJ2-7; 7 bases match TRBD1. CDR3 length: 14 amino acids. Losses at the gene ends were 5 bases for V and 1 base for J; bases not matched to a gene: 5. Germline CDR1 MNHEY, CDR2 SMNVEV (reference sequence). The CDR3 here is CASSRDRGSYEQYF. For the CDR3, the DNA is TGTGCCAGCAGTAGGGACAGAGGATCCTACGAGCAGTACTTC.

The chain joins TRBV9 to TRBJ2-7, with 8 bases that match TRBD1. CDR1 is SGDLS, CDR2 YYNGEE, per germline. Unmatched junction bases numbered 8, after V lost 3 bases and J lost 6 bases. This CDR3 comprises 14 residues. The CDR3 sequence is CASSAGQGKGEQYF. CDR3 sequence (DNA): TGTGCCAGCAGCGCCGGACAGGGTAAAGGCGAGCAGTACTTC.

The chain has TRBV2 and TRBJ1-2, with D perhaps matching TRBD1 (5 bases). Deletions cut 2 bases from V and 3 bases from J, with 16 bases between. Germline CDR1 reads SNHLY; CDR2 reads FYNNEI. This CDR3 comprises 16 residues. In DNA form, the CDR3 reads TGTGCCAGCAGTGAATGGCTGGACACTGCCTACTATGGCTACACCTTC. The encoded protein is CASSEWLDTAYYGYTF.

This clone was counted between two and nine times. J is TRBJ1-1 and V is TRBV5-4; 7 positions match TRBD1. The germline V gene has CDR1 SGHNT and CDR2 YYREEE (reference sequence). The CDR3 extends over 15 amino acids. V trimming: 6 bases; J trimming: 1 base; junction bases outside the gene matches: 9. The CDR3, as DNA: TGTGCCAGCAACGTACAGGGGAGGACGAACACTGAAGCTTTCTTT. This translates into CASNVQGRTNTEAFF.

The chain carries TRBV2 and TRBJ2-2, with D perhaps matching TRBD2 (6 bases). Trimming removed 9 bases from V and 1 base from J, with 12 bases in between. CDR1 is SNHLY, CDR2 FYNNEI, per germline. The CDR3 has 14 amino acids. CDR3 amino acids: CARGLAMNTGELFF. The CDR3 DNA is TGTGCCAGGGGACTGGCTATGAACACCGGGGAGCTGTTTTTT.

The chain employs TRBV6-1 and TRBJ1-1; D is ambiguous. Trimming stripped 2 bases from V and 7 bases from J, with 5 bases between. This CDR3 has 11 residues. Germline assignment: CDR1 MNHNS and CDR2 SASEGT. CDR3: CASSEPVEAFF. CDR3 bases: TGTGCCAGCAGTGAACCAGTTGAAGCTTTCTTT.

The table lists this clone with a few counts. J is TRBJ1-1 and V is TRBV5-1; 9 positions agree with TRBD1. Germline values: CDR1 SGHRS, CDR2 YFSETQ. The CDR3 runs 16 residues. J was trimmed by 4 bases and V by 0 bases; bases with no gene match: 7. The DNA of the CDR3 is TGCGCCAGCAGCTTGGGGACAGGGGAGGGGATCACTGAAGCTTTCTTT. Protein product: CASSLGTGEGITEAFF.

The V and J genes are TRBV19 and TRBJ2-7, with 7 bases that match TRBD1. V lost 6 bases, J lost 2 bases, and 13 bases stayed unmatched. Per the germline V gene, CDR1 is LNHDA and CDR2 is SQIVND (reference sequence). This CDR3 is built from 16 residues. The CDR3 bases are TGTGCCAGTAGACGCCGAGAGGGGGCTATTCCCTACGAGCAGTACTTC. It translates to CASRRREGAIPYEQYF. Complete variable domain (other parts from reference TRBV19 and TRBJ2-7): DGGITQSPKYLFRKEGQNVTLSCEQNLNHDAMYWYRQDPGQGLRLIYYSQIVNDFQKGDIAEGYSVSREKKESFPLTVTSAQKNPTAFYLCASRRREGAIPYEQYFGPGTRLTVT.

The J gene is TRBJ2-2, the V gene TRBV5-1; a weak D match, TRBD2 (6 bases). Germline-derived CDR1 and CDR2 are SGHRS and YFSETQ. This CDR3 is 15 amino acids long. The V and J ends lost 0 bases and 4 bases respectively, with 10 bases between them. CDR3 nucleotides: TGCGCCAGCAGCTTGGCGGGAGTGGTCACCGGGGAGCTGTTTTTT. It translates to CASSLAGVVTGELFF.

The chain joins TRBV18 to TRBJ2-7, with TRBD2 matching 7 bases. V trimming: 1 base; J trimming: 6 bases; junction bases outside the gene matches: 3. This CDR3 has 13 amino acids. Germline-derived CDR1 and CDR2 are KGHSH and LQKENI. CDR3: CASSPLGEGEQYF. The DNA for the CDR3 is TGTGCCAGCTCACCACTAGGGGAGGGCGAGCAGTACTTC.